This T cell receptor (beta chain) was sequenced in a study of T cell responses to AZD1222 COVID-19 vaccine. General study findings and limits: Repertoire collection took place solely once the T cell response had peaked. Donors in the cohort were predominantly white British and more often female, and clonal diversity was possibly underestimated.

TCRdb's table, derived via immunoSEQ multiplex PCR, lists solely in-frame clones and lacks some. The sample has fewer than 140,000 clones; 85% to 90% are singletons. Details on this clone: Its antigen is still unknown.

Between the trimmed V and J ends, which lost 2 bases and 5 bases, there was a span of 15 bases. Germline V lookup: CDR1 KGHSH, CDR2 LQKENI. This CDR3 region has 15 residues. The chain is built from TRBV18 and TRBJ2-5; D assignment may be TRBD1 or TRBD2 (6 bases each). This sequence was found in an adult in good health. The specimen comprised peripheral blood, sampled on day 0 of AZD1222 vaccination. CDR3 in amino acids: CASSPATGRMETQYF. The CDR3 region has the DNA TGTGCCAGCTCACCAGCCACAGGGAGGATGGAGACCCAGTACTTC.